These T cell receptor beta chains were read from a single sample in a study of blood T cell repertoires in COVID-19. Clones were read by immunoSEQ multiplex PCR, and TCRdb kept only the in-frame ones, dropping some. The table lists roughly 240,000 clones, 80% to 90% of them singletons. Material: peripheral blood. These receptor sequences come from a woman between 65 and 79 years old with acute or convalescent COVID-19. Both conserved end residues are part of each CDR3. D genes are given only for firm matches. Where a row states a size, it is once, few, many or the class of an expanded clone; other rows omit it.

j_call clone_size d_call v_call cdr3_aa
TRBJ2-7 few TRBD2 TRBV28 CASISAGGPGGEQYF
TRBJ2-7 few TRBD2 TRBV7-2 CASSLTLAGVAYEQYF
TRBJ1-6 NA NA TRBV4-3 CASSQSQTGNSPLHF
TRBJ1-3 NA NA TRBV4-2 CASSHRGSGNTIYF
TRBJ2-6 NA TRBD1 TRBV15 CATSRVGQGRTVLTF
TRBJ1-6 NA TRBD1 TRBV7-8 CASSPGQGRNSPLHF
TRBJ2-7 NA NA TRBV4-3 CASSQSFFYEQYF
TRBJ1-1 few TRBD1 TRBV28 CASSPPPGQGSTEAFF
TRBJ2-7 NA TRBD2 TRBV5-6 CASSPGLAGTSYEQYF
TRBJ1-1 NA TRBD1 TRBV29-1 CSVEGQQGMGAFF
TRBJ1-1 NA NA TRBV5-6 CASSLWNTEAFF
TRBJ1-5 NA TRBD1 TRBV6-5 CAGGTGVNQPQHF
TRBJ1-5 NA NA TRBV6-1 CASSEVPDQPQHF
TRBJ1-4 NA NA TRBV10-1 CASSGGLNNEKLFF
TRBJ1-1 NA TRBD1 TRBV10-2 CASSVDRGRNTEAFF
TRBJ2-3 few TRBD2 TRBV2 CASSQLTSGSTDTQYF
TRBJ1-2 NA TRBD1 TRBV27 CASRDRGTYGYTF
TRBJ1-4 NA NA TRBV6-5 CASSQIMELFF
TRBJ1-1 NA TRBD1 TRBV4-1 CASSAPRQGWEAFF
TRBJ1-6 NA NA TRBV21-1 CASSKSGRTSPLHF
TRBJ2-7 NA TRBD1 TRBV9 CASSARTGLLEQYF
TRBJ1-5 NA NA TRBV20-1 CSASPGPRGQPQHF
TRBJ1-1 NA NA TRBV6-5 CASRQGFLNTEAFF
TRBJ2-5 NA TRBD1 TRBV29-1 CSVGTGGETQYF
TRBJ2-3 NA NA TRBV2 CASSAGTPEYF
TRBJ2-7 few TRBD1 TRBV6-2/TRBV6-3 CASSYPWTGRYEQYF
TRBJ2-1 NA TRBD1 TRBV14 CASSQIQKTGGEQFF
TRBJ1-5 NA NA TRBV12-5 CASGSMLDRGKQPQHF
TRBJ1-2 NA TRBD1 TRBV5-6 CASSLGQGDGYTF
TRBJ2-4 once NA TRBV6-6 CASRPPLLLAKNIQYF
TRBJ1-5 NA TRBD1 TRBV7-2 CASSFDRVTQPQHF
TRBJ1-1 NA NA TRBV3-1/TRBV3-2 CASSQSTSSGTEAFF
TRBJ2-1 NA NA TRBV24-1 CATSDSGPRGYYNEQFF
TRBJ1-2 once TRBD1 TRBV30 CAWRGQGTDGYTF